This T cell receptor (beta chain) was identified in a study of T-cell memory formation after mild COVID-19. Whole-study findings and limits: Researchers report contracting CD4+ clones mostly in CM and EM, with CD8+ clones in EMRA. Researchers could not confirm that second-wave clones peaking on day 37 targeted SARS-CoV-2. Day 15 to 85 contracting clones showed balanced CD4/CD8; later expanders leaned CD4+.

As to this clonotype: Its matching antigen is unknown.

Trimming at V came to 10 bases and at J to 2 bases, leaving 11 bases not matched to a gene. This CDR3 has 15 amino acids. The germline gives CDR1 SGHAT, CDR2 FQNNGV. Constant-segment primers and 5'RACE yielded cDNA libraries for TCR alpha and TCR beta, each carrying sample barcodes and UMIs. MiXCR, applied by TCRdb to the 5' RACE reads, yields one record per CDR3 protein. The repertoire holds over 350,000 distinct CDR3 sequences, with approximately 15% as singletons. The genes are TRBV11-2 and TRBJ2-3; 8 nucleotides align to TRBD1. Material for sequencing was PBMCs or a T cell subset sorted from them (not recorded which). The sequence derives from a man in his late teens or twenties who had mild COVID-19 (a few samples of this study predate the infection). Cell type and time point are not known. This chain's CDR3 is CATGTGAFNTDTQYF. The DNA for the CDR3 is TGTGCCACCGGGACAGGCGCTTTCAACACAGATACGCAGTATTTT.